Listed below are T cell receptor beta chains from one sample, sequenced in a study of cytomegalovirus exposure and HLA in healthy donors. Only in-frame clones appear in the TCRdb table, and some are missing; sequencing was by immunoSEQ multiplex PCR. Here the sample spans more than 150,000 clones, around 84% being singletons. Sequencing was carried out using PBMCs. The receptors shown here come from a girl aged 2 to 10 in good health and CMV-seropositive. Each CDR3 is given with its conserved first and last residue. A D gene is named only where the DNA matches it firmly. Clone size is not always given. Where it is, it says once, few, many or a class for expanded clones.

d_gene	v_gene	abundance	j_gene	CDR3nt	CDR3aa
-	TRBV19	-	TRBJ2-3	TGTGCCAGTAGTATTCGGGACACTAGCACAGATACGCAGTATTTT	CASSIRDTSTDTQYF
TRBD2	TRBV10-1	-	TRBJ2-1	TGCGCCAGCAGTGAGTCTCCTAGCGGGGCCTACAATGAGCAGTTCTTC	CASSESPSGAYNEQFF
TRBD2	TRBV30	-	TRBJ2-1	TGTGCCTGGACTAGCGGGAGCACCTACAATGAGCAGTTCTTC	CAWTSGSTYNEQFF
-	TRBV4-1	-	TRBJ1-6	TGCGCCAGCAGCCAAGATCGCGGCCCACCCCTCCACTTT	CASSQDRGPPLHF
TRBD2	TRBV11-3	-	TRBJ2-7	TGTGCCAGCAGCTTAGAGTCTAGCGGGACCTCCTACGAGCAGTACTTC	CASSLESSGTSYEQYF
-	TRBV10-3	-	TRBJ1-3	TGTGCCATCAGTGGGGACACCCCACGCTCTGGAAACACCATATATTTT	CAISGDTPRSGNTIYF
-	TRBV4-2	-	TRBJ2-7	TGTGCCAGCAGCCAAGACCTGCAAGCGGTCTCCTACGAGCAGTACTTC	CASSQDLQAVSYEQYF
-	TRBV7-7	-	TRBJ2-5	TGTGCTAGCAGCGTGACTAGGCAAGAGACCCAGTACTTC	CASSVTRQETQYF
TRBD1	TRBV25-1	-	TRBJ1-4	TGTGCCAGCAGTGAATTTGGGCATCGAGGGACAGGGGTAGAAAAACTGTTTTTT	CASSEFGHRGTGVEKLFF
-	TRBV12-5	-	TRBJ2-3	TGTGCTAGTGGTCATGGGACATTCCCGGATACGCAGTATTTT	CASGHGTFPDTQYF
-	TRBV30	-	TRBJ1-6	TGTGCCTGGAACGGTCTTACCTCCTATAATTCACCCCTCCACTTT	CAWNGLTSYNSPLHF
-	TRBV7-9	-	TRBJ1-2	TGTGCCAGCAGCTTAAAGGAGGCCTACCTGGATGGCTACACCTTC	CASSLKEAYLDGYTF
-	TRBV7-3	-	TRBJ2-1	TGTGCCAGCAGCTTATGGGGTACTGGACAGAATGTGGGCGGGGGCCTTGGTGAGCAGTTCTTC	CASSLWGTGQNVGGGLGEQFF
TRBD1	TRBV2	-	TRBJ1-3	TGTGCCAGCAACCGGGACAGGGAGCTGCGGGCAGCCGGAAACACCATATATTTT	CASNRDRELRAAGNTIYF
TRBD1	TRBV18	once	TRBJ1-5	TGTGCCAGCTCACCAGGGACAGTCAATCAGCCCCAGCATTTT	CASSPGTVNQPQHF
-	TRBV25-1	-	TRBJ2-2	TGTGCCAGCAGCGGAAACCATCGGGGGGCCCGCACCGGGGAGCTGTTTTTT	CASSGNHRGARTGELFF
TRBD1	TRBV19	-	TRBJ1-4	TGTGCCACCGAGAGAGGGGGCAGCAATGAAAAACTGTTTTTT	CATERGGSNEKLFF
-	TRBV5-1	-	TRBJ2-3	TGCGCCAGCAGCTTGGTGGTTGGCTCAGATACGCAGTATTTT	CASSLVVGSDTQYF
TRBD1	TRBV5-5	few	TRBJ1-1	TGTGCCAGCAGCTTGGTGGGACAGATGAACACTGAAGCTTTCTTT	CASSLVGQMNTEAFF
TRBD1	TRBV6-5	-	TRBJ1-2	TGTGCCAGCAGTCTGCGGACAGGGTATGGCTACACCTTC	CASSLRTGYGYTF
TRBD2	TRBV6-1	-	TRBJ2-2	TGTGCCAGCAGTGGACTAGCGGGAGTAAACACCGGGGAGCTGTTTTTT	CASSGLAGVNTGELFF
TRBD1	TRBV7-8	-	TRBJ2-7	TGTGCCAGCAGCTCCGGCGGGACAGGGTTCTACGAGCAGTACTTC	CASSSGGTGFYEQYF
-	TRBV4-1	-	TRBJ2-7	TGCGCCAGCAGCCAAGAATATCGCGTACCTAGTGGGCAGTACTTC	CASSQEYRVPSGQYF
TRBD2	TRBV11-2	-	TRBJ2-5	TGTGCCAGCAGCTTCAGGACTAGCGGGACTCAACAAGAGACCCAGTACTTC	CASSFRTSGTQQETQYF
TRBD2	TRBV5-1	-	TRBJ2-3	TGCGCCAGCAGCTCCTCTCACGGGGGGGGGATAGATACGCAGTATTTT	CASSSSHGGGIDTQYF
-	TRBV4-2	-	TRBJ1-4	TGTGCCAGCAGCCAAGATACAGGTGGGGTCGAAAAACTGTTTTTT	CASSQDTGGVEKLFF
TRBD1	TRBV30	once	TRBJ1-6	TGTGCCTGGAGTCTCGGACAGGGCAATTCACCCCTCCACTTT	CAWSLGQGNSPLHF
TRBD2	TRBV7-9	once	TRBJ2-1	TGTGCCAGCAGCCGACTAGCGGGAGCCTACAATGAGCAGTTCTTC	CASSRLAGAYNEQFF
-	TRBV18	-	TRBJ1-5	TGTGCCAGCTCCAACAGGGTGTATAGCAATCAGCCCCAGCATTTT	CASSNRVYSNQPQHF
TRBD1	TRBV28	-	TRBJ1-4	TGTGCCAGCAGTACCTACAGGGGGCTTAGGAATGAAAAACTGTTTTTT	CASSTYRGLRNEKLFF
-	TRBV18	-	TRBJ2-7	TGTGCCAGCTCACCGATATCAGGGGCCTACGAGCAGTACTTC	CASSPISGAYEQYF
-	TRBV18	-	TRBJ1-2	TGTGCCAGCTCACCACTGGGCAACACTAACTATGGCTACACCTTC	CASSPLGNTNYGYTF
-	TRBV10-2	-	TRBJ2-1	TGCGCCAGCAGTGACGCGATCTACAATGAGCAGTTCTTC	CASSDAIYNEQFF
-	TRBV6-1	few	TRBJ1-3	TGTGCCAGCAGTGAAGCCCCCGGGGTCAACACCATATATTTT	CASSEAPGVNTIYF
TRBD1	TRBV7-9	-	TRBJ2-5	TGTGCCAGCAGCCTGGGACAGGAGATTCAAGAGACCCAGTACTTC	CASSLGQEIQETQYF
TRBD2	TRBV7-3	-	TRBJ2-7	TGTGCCAGCAGCTTTCCAGACGGACTAGCGAAGTACGAGCAGTACTTC	CASSFPDGLAKYEQYF
-	TRBV2	-	TRBJ2-5	TGTGCCAGCAGACCCACCTCCCGGACAGAAAGTTACTTC	CASRPTSRTESYF
TRBD1	TRBV23-1	-	TRBJ1-5	TGCGCCAGCAGTCCAAACAGGGGGAAGGGGTATAGCAATCAGCCCCAGCATTTT	CASSPNRGKGYSNQPQHF
TRBD1	TRBV7-2	-	TRBJ2-3	TGTGCCAGCAGTCGGGACAGGACCACAGATACGCAGTATTTT	CASSRDRTTDTQYF
-	TRBV6-6	-	TRBJ2-7	TGTGCCAGCAGTTACGGCAGCGACGAGCAGTACTTC	CASSYGSDEQYF
-	TRBV19	-	TRBJ1-1	TGTGCCAGTAGTCATAAAAGCTTGAACACTGAAGCTTTCTTT	CASSHKSLNTEAFF
-	TRBV19	-	TRBJ1-2	TGTGCCAGTACACAGCGGGAAGCCTCTGGCTACACCTTC	CASTQREASGYTF
TRBD2	TRBV14	-	TRBJ2-1	TGTGCCAGCAGCCCCTGGGGGGTGGGACTAGCGGCATCCTACAATGAGCAGTTCTTC	CASSPWGVGLAASYNEQFF
TRBD1	TRBV7-2	once	TRBJ1-1	TGTGCCAGCAGCTTAGGGGGGACAGGGGAGGAAACTGAAGCTTTCTTT	CASSLGGTGEETEAFF
TRBD1	TRBV28	-	TRBJ2-7	TGTGCCAGCGGCAAGACAGGGACAAAGCCCTCCTACGAGCAGTACTTC	CASGKTGTKPSYEQYF
-	TRBV6-1	-	TRBJ2-3	TGTGCCAGCAGTGGCCCAGTGGGGGGGCCGACAGATACGCAGTATTTT	CASSGPVGGPTDTQYF
-	TRBV11-2	-	TRBJ1-6	TGTGCCAGCAGCTTCACAAAGCCGGGACCCCTCCACTTT	CASSFTKPGPLHF
TRBD1	TRBV7-3	-	TRBJ2-3	TGTGCCAGCAGCCCGGACAGGACCCACTCAGATACGCAGTATTTT	CASSPDRTHSDTQYF
-	TRBV5-1	-	TRBJ2-7	TGCGCCAGCAGCCCGGTGTCGGGAGATTTCTACGAGCAGTACTTC	CASSPVSGDFYEQYF
TRBD2	TRBV5-4	-	TRBJ2-1	TGTGCCAGCAGCCCGAATGGGGTAGCGGGAGTTGGTATTGAGCAGTTCTTC	CASSPNGVAGVGIEQFF
TRBD2	TRBV5-1	-	TRBJ2-1	TGCGCCAGCAGCTTGGAGGGCGGGGGCTCCTACAATGAGCAGTTCTTC	CASSLEGGGSYNEQFF
TRBD2	TRBV6-5	-	TRBJ2-3	TGTGCCAGCAGTCTTAGCGGGAGTTACGCAGATACGCAGTATTTT	CASSLSGSYADTQYF
-	TRBV6-1	-	TRBJ1-1	TGTGCCAGCAGTCTCCTTCGACAGCACCGAGCTTTCTTT	CASSLLRQHRAFF
-	TRBV2	-	TRBJ2-1	TGTGCCAGCAGTGAGGAAGCGGGTCTTAATGATGAGCAGTTCTTC	CASSEEAGLNDEQFF
TRBD1	TRBV6-4	once	TRBJ1-5	TGTGCCAGCAGTGGGGGGACAGGGGATAGGGACAATCAGCCCCAGCATTTT	CASSGGTGDRDNQPQHF
-	TRBV11-3	-	TRBJ1-1	TGTGCCAGCAGCTTACGTCCCGTAAACACTGAAGCTTTCTTT	CASSLRPVNTEAFF
TRBD1	TRBV7-2	-	TRBJ2-3	TGTGCCAGCAGCTTAGAACAGGGGGCTTGGACAGATACGCAGTATTTT	CASSLEQGAWTDTQYF